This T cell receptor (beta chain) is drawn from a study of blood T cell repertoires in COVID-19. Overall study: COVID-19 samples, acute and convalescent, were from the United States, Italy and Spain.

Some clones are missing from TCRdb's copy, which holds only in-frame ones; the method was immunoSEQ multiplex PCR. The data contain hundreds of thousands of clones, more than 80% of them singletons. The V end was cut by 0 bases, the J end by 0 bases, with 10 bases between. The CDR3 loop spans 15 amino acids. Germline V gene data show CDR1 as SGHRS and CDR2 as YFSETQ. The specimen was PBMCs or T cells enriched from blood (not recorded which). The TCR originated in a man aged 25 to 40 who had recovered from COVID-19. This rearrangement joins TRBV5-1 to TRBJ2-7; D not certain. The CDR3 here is CASSLARPNSYEQYF. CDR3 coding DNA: TGCGCCAGCAGCTTGGCCAGGCCAAACTCCTACGAGCAGTACTTC.